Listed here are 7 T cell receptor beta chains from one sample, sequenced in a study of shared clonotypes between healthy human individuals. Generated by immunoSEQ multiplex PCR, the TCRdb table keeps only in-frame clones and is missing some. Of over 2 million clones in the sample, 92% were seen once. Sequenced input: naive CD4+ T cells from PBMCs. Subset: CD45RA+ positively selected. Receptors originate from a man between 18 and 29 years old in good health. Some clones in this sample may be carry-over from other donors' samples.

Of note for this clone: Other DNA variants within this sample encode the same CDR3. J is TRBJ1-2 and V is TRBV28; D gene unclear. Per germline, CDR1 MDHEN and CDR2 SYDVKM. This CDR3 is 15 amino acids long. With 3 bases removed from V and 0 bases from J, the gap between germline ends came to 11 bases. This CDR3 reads CASSLAGGPNYGYTF. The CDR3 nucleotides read TGTGCCAGCAGTTTGGCTGGAGGGCCTAACTATGGCTACACCTTC.

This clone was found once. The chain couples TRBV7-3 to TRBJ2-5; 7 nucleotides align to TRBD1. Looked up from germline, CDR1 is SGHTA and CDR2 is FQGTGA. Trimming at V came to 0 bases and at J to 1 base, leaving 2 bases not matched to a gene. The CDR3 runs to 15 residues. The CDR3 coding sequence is TGTGCCAGCAGCTTAACGCGGACAGGCCAAGAGACCCAGTACTTC. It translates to CASSLTRTGQETQYF.

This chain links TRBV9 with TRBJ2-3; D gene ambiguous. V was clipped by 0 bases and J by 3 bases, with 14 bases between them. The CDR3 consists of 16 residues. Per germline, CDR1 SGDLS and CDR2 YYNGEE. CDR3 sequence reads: CASSVGGPAGTDTQYF. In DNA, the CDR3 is TGTGCCAGCAGCGTAGGAGGTCCCGCTGGGACAGATACGCAGTATTTT.

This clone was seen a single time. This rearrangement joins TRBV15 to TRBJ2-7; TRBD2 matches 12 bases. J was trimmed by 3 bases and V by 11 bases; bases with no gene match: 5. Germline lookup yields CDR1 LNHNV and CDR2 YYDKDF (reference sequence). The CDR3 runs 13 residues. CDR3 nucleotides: TGTGCCTCTCGGACTAGCGGGATCTACGAGCAGTACTTC. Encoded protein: CASRTSGIYEQYF.

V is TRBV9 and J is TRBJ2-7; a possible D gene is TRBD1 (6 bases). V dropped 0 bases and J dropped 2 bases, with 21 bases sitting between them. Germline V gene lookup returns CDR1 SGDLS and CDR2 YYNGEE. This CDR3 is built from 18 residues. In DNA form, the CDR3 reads TGTGCCAGCAGCGTAGGGCTATTGGGGCAGGGGAAGACCTACGAGCAGTACTTC. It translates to CASSVGLLGQGKTYEQYF.

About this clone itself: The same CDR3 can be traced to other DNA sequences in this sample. In DNA form, the CDR3 reads TGCGCCAGCAGCTTGGGACTAGCGGGGGGAGATACGCAGTATTTT. This gives the protein CASSLGLAGGDTQYF. The chain links TRBV5-1 to TRBJ2-3; TRBD2 matches at 13 bases. Unmatched junction bases numbered 0, after V lost 0 bases and J lost 5 bases. The CDR3 consists of 15 residues. Germline values: CDR1 SGHRS, CDR2 YFSETQ.

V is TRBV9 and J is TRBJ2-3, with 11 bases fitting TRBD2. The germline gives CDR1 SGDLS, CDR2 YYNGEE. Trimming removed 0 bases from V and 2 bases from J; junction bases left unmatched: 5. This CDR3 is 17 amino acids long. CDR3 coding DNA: TGTGCCAGCAGCGTAGCCCGGACTAGCGGGCCCACAGATACGCAGTATTTT. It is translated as CASSVARTSGPTDTQYF.